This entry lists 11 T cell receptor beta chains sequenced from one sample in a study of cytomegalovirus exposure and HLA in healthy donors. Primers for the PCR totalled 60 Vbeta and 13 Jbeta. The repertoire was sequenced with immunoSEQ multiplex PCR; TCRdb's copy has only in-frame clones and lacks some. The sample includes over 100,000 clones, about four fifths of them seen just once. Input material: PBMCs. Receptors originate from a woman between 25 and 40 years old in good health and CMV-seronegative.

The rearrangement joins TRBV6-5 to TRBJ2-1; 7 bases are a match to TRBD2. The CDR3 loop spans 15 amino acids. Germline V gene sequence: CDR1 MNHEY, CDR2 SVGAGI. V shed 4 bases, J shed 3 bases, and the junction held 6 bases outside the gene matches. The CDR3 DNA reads TGTGCCAGCAGTTCTGTGACTAGCAGCTACAATGAGCAGTTCTTC. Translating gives CASSSVTSSYNEQFF.

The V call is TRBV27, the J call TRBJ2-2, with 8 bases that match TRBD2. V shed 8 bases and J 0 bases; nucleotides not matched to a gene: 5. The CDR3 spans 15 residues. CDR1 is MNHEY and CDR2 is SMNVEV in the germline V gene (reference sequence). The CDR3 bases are TGTGCCAGCGGGCTTAGCGGGACGAACACCGGGGAGCTGTTTTTT. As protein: CASGLSGTNTGELFF.

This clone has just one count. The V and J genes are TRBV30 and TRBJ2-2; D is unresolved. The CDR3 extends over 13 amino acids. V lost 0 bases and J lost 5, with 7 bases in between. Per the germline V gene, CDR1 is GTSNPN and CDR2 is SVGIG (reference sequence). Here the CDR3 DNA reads TGTGCCTGGAGTGTATTCCGTACCGGGGAGCTGTTTTTT. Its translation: CAWSVFRTGELFF.

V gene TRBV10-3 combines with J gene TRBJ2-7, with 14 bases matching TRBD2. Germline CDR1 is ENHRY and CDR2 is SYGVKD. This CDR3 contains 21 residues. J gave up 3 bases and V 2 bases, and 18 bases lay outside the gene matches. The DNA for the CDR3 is TGTGCCATCAGTGAGCCCAAAGGCCGACTAGCGGGAGGGCCAAGTCGCTACGAGCAGTACTTC. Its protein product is CAISEPKGRLAGGPSRYEQYF.

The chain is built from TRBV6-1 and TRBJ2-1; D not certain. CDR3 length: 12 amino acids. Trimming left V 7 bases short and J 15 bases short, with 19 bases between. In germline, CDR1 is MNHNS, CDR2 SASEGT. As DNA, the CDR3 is TGTGCCAGCATTACCGACTGGTCGGTGAGGTTCTTC. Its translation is CASITDWSVRFF.

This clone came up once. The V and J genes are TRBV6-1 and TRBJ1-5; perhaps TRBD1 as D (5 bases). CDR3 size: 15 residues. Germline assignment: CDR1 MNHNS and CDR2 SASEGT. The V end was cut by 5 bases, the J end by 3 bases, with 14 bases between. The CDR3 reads CASSLGRANNQPQHF. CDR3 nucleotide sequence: TGTGCCAGCAGTCTAGGCAGGGCCAACAATCAGCCCCAGCATTTT.

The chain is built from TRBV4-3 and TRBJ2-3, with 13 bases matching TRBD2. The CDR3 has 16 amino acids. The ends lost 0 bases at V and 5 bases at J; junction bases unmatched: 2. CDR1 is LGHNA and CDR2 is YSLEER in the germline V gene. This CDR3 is CASSQELAGGLDTQYF. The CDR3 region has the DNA TGCGCCAGCAGCCAAGAACTAGCGGGAGGGCTAGATACGCAGTATTTT.

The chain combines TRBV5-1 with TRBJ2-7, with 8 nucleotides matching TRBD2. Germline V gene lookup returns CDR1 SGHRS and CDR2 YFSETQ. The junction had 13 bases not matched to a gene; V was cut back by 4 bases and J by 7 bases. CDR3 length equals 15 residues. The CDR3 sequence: CASSLAGAGAREQYF. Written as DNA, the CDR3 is TGCGCCAGCAGCCTCGCGGGAGCGGGGGCTAGGGAGCAGTACTTC.

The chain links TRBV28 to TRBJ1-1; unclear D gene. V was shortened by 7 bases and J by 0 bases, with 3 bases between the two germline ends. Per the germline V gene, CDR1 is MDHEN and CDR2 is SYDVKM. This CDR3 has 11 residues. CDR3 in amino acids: CASTMNTEAFF. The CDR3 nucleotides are TGTGCCAGCACCATGAACACTGAAGCTTTCTTT.

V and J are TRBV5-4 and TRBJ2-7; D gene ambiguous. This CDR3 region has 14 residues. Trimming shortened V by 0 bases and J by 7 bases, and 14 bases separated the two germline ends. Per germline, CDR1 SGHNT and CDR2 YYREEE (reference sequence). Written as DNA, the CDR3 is TGTGCCAGCAGCTTGGAGGTAGCCTCCGGGGAGCAGTACTTC. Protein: CASSLEVASGEQYF.

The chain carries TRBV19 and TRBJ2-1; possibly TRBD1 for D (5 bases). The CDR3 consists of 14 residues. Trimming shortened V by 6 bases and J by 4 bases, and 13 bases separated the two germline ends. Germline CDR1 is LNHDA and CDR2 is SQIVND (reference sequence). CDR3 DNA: TGTGCCAGTAGAAAACAGGTGGAGTACAATGAGCAGTTCTTC. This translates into CASRKQVEYNEQFF.